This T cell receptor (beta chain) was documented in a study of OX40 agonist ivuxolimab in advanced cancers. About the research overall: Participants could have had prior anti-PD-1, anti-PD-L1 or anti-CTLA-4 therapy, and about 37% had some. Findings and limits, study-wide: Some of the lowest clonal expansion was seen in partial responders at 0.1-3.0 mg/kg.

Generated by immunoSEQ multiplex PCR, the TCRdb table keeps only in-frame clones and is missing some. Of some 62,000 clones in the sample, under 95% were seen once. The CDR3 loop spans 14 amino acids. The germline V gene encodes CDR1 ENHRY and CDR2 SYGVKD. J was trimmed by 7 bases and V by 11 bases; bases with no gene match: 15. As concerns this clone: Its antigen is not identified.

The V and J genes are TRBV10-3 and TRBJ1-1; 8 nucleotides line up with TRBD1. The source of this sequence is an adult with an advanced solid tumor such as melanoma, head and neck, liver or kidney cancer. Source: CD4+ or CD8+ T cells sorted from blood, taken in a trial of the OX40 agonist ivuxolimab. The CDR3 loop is CAVRQGQEDREAFF. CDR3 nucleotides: TGTGCCGTAAGACAGGGGCAGGAGGATCGTGAAGCTTTCTTT.